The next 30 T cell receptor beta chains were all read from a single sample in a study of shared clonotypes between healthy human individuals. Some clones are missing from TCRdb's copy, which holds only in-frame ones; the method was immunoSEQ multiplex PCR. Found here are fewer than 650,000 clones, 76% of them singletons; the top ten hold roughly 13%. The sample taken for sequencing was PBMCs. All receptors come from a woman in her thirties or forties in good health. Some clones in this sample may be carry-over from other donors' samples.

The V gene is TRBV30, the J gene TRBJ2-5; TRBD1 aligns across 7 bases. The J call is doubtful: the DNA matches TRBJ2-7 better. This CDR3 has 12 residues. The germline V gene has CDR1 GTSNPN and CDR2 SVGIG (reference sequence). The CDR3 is CAWSRDSYEQYF. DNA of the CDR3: TGTGCCTGGAGTCGGGACAGCTACGAGCAGTACTTC.

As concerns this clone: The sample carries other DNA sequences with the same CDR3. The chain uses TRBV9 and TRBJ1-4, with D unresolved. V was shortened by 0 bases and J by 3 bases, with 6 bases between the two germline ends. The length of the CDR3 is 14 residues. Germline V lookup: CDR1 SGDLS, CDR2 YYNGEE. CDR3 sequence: CASSVGLANEKLFF. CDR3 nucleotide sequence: TGTGCCAGCAGCGTAGGACTGGCTAATGAAAAACTGTTTTTT.

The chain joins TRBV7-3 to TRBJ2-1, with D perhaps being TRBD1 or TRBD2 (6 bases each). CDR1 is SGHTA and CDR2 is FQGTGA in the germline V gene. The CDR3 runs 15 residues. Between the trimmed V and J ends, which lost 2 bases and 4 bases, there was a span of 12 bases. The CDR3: CASSLAKGGYNEQFF. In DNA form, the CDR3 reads TGTGCCAGCAGCTTAGCGAAGGGGGGATACAATGAGCAGTTCTTC.

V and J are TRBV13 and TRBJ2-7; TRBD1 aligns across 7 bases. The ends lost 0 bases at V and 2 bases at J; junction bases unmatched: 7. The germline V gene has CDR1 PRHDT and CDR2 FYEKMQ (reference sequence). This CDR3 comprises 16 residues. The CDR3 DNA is TGTGCCAGCAGCTTAGGCCAGAGACAGGGTCCCTACGAGCAGTACTTC. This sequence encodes CASSLGQRQGPYEQYF.

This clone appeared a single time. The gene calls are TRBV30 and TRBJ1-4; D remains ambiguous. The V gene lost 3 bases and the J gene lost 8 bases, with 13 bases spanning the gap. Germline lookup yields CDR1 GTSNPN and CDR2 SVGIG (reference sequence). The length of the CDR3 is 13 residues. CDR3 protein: CAWSPPPAEKLFF. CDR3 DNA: TGTGCCTGGAGCCCACCCCCGGCGGAAAAACTGTTTTTT.

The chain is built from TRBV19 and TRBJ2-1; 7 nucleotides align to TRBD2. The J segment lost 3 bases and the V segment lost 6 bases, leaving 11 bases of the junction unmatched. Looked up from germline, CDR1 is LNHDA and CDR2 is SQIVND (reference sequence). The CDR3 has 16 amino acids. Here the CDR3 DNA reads TGTGCCAGTAGACCAGGGAGCGGGGCGGTCTACAATGAGCAGTTCTTC. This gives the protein CASRPGSGAVYNEQFF.

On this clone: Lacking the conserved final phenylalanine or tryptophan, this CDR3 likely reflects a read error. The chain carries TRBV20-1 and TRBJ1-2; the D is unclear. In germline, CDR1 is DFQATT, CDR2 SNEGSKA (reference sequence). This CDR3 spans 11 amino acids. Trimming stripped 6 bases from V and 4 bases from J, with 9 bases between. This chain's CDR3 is CSAPTGYGYTL. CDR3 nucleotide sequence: TGCAGTGCACCGACTGGCTATGGCTACACCCTC.

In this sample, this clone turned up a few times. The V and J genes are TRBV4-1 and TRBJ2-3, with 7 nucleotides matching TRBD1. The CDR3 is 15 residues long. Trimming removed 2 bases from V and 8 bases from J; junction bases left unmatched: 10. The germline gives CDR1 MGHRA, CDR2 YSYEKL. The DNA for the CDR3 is TGCGCCAGCAGCCAAACAGGGGTCACGGGTTCTACGCAGTATTTT. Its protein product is CASSQTGVTGSTQYF.

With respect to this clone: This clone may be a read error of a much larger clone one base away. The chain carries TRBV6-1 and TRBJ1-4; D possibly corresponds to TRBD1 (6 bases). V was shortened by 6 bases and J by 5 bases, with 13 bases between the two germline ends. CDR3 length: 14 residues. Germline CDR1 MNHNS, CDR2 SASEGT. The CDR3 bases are TGTGCCAGCAGGTTACAGGGAGGGAATGAAAAACTGTTTTTT. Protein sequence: CASRLQGGNEKLFF.

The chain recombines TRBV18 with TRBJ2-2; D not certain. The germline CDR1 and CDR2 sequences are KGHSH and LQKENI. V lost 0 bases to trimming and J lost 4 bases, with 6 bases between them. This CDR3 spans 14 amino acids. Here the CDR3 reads CASSPPVFTGELFF. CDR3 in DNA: TGTGCCAGCTCACCACCGGTATTCACCGGGGAGCTGTTTTTT.

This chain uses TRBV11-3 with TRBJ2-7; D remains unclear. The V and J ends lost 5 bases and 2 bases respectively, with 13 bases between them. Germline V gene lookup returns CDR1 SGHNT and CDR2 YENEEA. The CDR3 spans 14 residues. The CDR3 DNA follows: TGTGCCAGCAGCCACAGCGAGACCCCCTACGAGCAGTACTTC. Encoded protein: CASSHSETPYEQYF.

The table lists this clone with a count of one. For the CDR3, the DNA is TGTGCCAGTAGTAAGCCCCACAGGGGGGATCAGCCCCAGCATTTT. Protein product: CASSKPHRGDQPQHF. The V call is TRBV19, the J call TRBJ1-5; 8 bases are shared with TRBD1. The CDR3 contains 15 residues. The junction had 7 bases not matched to a gene; V was cut back by 4 bases and J by 5 bases. Germline CDR1 LNHDA, CDR2 SQIVND (reference sequence).

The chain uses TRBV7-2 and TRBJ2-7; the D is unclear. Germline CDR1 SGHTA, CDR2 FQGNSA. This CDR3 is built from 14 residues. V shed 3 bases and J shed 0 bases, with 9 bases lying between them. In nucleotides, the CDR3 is TGTGCCAGCAGCTTCTTGGCGGCCTCCTACGAGCAGTACTTC. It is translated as CASSFLAASYEQYF. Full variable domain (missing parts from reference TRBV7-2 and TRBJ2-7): GAGVSQSPSNKVTEKGKDVELRCDPISGHTALYWYRQSLGQGLEFLIYFQGNSAPDKSGLPSDRFSAERTGGSVSTLTIQRTQQEDSAVYLCASSFLAASYEQYFGPGTRLTVT.

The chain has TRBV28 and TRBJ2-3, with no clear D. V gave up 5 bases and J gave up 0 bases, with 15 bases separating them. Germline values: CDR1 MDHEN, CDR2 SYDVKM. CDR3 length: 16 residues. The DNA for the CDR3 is TGTGCCAGCAGTCCTCCGGGTGGCCTTAGCACAGATACGCAGTATTTT. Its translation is CASSPPGGLSTDTQYF.

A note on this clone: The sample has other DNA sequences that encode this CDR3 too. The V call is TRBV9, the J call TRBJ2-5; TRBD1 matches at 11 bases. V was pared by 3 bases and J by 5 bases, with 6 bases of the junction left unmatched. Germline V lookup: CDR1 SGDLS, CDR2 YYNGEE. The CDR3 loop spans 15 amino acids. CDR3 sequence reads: CASSAGQGAWETQYF. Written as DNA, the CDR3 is TGTGCCAGCAGCGCCGGACAGGGGGCATGGGAGACCCAGTACTTC.

The CDR3 nucleotides are TGTGCCAGCAGCCCGACAGGTCTGGACTACGAGCAGTACTTC. Protein product: CASSPTGLDYEQYF. The chain recombines TRBV7-9 with TRBJ2-7; TRBD1 is a possible D gene (6 bases). Trimming cost V 5 bases and J 3 bases, with 14 bases left between them. Per the germline V gene, CDR1 is SEHNR and CDR2 is FQNEAQ (reference sequence). The CDR3 spans 14 residues.

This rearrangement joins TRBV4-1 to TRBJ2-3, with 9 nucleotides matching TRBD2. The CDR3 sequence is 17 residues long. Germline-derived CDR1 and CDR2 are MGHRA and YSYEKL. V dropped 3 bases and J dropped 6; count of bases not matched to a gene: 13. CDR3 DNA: TGCGCCAGCAGCCACCGCCATAGCGGGAGTAGCGGGGATACGCAGTATTTT. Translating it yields CASSHRHSGSSGDTQYF.

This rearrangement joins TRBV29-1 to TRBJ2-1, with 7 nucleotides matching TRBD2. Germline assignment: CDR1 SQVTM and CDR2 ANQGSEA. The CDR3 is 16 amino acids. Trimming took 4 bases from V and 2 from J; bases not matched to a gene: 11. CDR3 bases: TGCAGCGTTGCTCAGGGAGCGGGGCTGGCCTACAATGAGCAGTTCTTC. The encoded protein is CSVAQGAGLAYNEQFF.

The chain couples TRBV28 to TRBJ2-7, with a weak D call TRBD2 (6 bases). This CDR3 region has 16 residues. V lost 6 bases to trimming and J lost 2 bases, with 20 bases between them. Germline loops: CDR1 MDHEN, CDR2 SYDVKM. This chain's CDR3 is CASRAFVGRFPYEQYF. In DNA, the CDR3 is TGTGCCAGCAGGGCCTTCGTTGGGAGGTTTCCCTACGAGCAGTACTTC.

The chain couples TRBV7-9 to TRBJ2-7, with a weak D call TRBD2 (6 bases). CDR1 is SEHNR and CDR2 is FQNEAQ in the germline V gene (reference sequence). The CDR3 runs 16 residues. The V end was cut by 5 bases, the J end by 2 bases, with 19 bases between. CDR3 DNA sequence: TGTGCCAGCAGCGCCTGGTTTGGCGGGACGCCCTACGAGCAGTACTTC. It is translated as CASSAWFGGTPYEQYF.

CDR3 residues: CASSARTGLYEQYF. CDR3 bases: TGTGCCAGCAGTGCCAGGACAGGGTTATACGAGCAGTACTTC. The V call is TRBV6-1, the J call TRBJ2-7; TRBD1 matches at 8 bases. The CDR3 runs 14 residues. After removal of 4 bases from V and 4 bases from J, the junction contained 6 bases not matched to a gene. In germline, CDR1 is MNHNS, CDR2 SASEGT.

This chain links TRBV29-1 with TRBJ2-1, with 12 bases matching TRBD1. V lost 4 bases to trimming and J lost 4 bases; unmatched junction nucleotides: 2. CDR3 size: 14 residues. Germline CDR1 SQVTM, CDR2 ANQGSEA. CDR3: CSVVGQGAYNEQFF. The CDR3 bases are TGCAGCGTTGTGGGACAGGGGGCTTACAATGAGCAGTTCTTC.

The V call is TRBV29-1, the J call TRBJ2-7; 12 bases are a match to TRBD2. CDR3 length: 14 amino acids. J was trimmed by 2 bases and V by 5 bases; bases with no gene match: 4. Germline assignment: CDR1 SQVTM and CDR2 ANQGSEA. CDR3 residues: CSVYGLAGTYEQYF. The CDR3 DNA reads TGCAGCGTTTACGGACTAGCGGGAACCTACGAGCAGTACTTC.

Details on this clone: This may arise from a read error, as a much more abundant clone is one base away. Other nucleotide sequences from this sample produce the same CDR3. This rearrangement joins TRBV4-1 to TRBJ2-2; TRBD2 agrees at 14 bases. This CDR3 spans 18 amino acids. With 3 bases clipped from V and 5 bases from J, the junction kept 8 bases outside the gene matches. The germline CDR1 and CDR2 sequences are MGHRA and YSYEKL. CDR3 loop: CASSQGGLAGVGTGELFF. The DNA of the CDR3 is TGCGCCAGCAGCCAGGGGGGACTAGCGGGAGTGGGTACCGGGGAGCTGTTTTTT.

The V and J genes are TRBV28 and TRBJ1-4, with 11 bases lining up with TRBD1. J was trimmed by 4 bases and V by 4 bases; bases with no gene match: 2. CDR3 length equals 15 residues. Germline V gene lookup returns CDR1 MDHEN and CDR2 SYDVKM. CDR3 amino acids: CASSSGTGGNEKLFF. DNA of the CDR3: TGTGCCAGCAGTTCCGGGACAGGGGGTAATGAAAAACTGTTTTTT.

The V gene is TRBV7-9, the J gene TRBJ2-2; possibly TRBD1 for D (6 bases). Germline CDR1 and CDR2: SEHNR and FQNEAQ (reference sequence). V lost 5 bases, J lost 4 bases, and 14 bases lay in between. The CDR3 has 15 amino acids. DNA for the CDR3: TGTGCCAGCAGCCAAGTAGGGACACTCACCGGGGAGCTGTTTTTT. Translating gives CASSQVGTLTGELFF.

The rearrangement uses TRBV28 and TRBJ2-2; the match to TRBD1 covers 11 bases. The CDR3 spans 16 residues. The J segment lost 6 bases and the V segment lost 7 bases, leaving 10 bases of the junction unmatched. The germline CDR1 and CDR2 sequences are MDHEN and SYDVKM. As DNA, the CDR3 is TGTGCCAGCACCCCCGGCGGGACAGGGGGTCCCGGGGAGCTGTTTTTT. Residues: CASTPGGTGGPGELFF.

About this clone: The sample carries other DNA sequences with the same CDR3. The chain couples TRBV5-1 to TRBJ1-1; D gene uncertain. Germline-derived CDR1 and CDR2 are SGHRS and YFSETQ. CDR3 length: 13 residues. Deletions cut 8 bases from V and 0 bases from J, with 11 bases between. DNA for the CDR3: TGCGCCAGTAGCCTACAGATGAACACTGAAGCTTTCTTT. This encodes CASSLQMNTEAFF.

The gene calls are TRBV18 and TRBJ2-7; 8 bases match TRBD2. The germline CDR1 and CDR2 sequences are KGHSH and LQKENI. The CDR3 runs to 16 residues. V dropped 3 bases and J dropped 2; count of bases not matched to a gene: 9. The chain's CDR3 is CASSPGGREGTYEQYF. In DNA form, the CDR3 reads TGTGCCAGCTCACCGGGGGGCCGGGAGGGGACCTACGAGCAGTACTTC.

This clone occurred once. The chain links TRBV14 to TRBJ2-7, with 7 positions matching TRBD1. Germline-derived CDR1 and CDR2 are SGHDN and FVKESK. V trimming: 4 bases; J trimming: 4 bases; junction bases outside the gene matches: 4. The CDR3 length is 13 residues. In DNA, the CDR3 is TGTGCCAGCAGCCCGACAGGGTCTTACGAGCAGTACTTC. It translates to CASSPTGSYEQYF.